The 29 T cell receptor beta chains in this list originate from one sample, sequenced in a study of blood T cell repertoires in COVID-19. Profiled with immunoSEQ multiplex PCR; TCRdb holds only in-frame clones, not every one. The sample carries 15,000 to 17,000 clones, 75% to 85% recorded once. Sequencing was done on a sample of peripheral blood. The receptor source for this set is a man aged 80 or over with active or convalescent COVID-19.

The chain employs TRBV11-1 and TRBJ2-5; D is unclear. This CDR3 has 14 residues. Germline V gives CDR1 SGHAT, CDR2 FQDESV (reference sequence). Between the trimmed V and J ends, which lost 5 bases and 2 bases, there was a span of 12 bases. The CDR3 region has the DNA TGTGCCAGCAGCCCCCAAGCCACGCAAGAGACCCAGTACTTC. Its translation: CASSPQATQETQYF.

The gene calls are TRBV5-1 and TRBJ2-3; 11 bases map to TRBD2. There are 15 residues in the CDR3. The germline gives CDR1 SGHRS, CDR2 YFSETQ. V trimming: 0 bases; J trimming: 3 bases; junction bases outside the gene matches: 0. This CDR3 is CASSLGLAGTDTQYF. The CDR3 region has the DNA TGCGCCAGCAGCTTGGGACTAGCGGGAACAGATACGCAGTATTTT.

This rearrangement joins TRBV11-2 to TRBJ2-3, with 8 bases aligning to TRBD1. The germline V gene has CDR1 SGHAT and CDR2 FQNNGV. J was trimmed by 2 bases and V by 5 bases; bases with no gene match: 9. The CDR3 runs to 16 residues. The CDR3 DNA reads as TGTGCCAGCAGCCGCGACAGGGGAGCCAACACAGATACGCAGTATTTT. Translating gives CASSRDRGANTDTQYF.

This chain uses TRBV29-1 with TRBJ2-1, with D maybe TRBD1 (6 bases). V lost 8 bases to trimming and J lost 1 base, with 18 bases between them. CDR1 and CDR2 from the germline V gene are SQVTM and ANQGSEA. The CDR3 length is 15 residues. The CDR3 bases are TGCAGCTTCACCGGGACACCCCAATCCTACAATGAGCAGTTCTTC. Protein: CSFTGTPQSYNEQFF.

This clone turned up a few times. This sequence joins TRBV2 and TRBJ1-6; 8 bases are a match to TRBD1. V dropped 2 bases and J dropped 6; count of bases not matched to a gene: 3. CDR1 and CDR2 from the germline V gene are SNHLY and FYNNEI. The CDR3 loop spans 15 amino acids. CDR3 amino acids: CASSEFGQGNSPLHF. The CDR3 region has the DNA TGTGCCAGCAGTGAATTTGGACAGGGTAATTCACCCCTCCACTTT.

The V and J genes are TRBV28 and TRBJ1-3; a possible D gene is TRBD1 (6 bases). Per germline, CDR1 MDHEN and CDR2 SYDVKM. Trimming stripped 2 bases from V and 6 bases from J, with 17 bases between. The CDR3 length is 16 residues. Written as DNA, the CDR3 is TGTGCCAGCAGTTTAATGGGGGGGCTGGCGGAAAACACCATATATTTT. As protein: CASSLMGGLAENTIYF.

The CDR3 loop reads CASSLDRAGGYTF. As DNA, the CDR3 is TGTGCCAGCAGCTTAGACAGGGCTGGTGGCTACACCTTC. This sequence joins TRBV7-8 and TRBJ1-2; perhaps TRBD1 as D (6 bases). V lost 1 base and J lost 7, with 10 bases in between. This CDR3 spans 13 amino acids. Germline V gene data show CDR1 as SGHVS and CDR2 as FQNEAQ.

The chain uses TRBV5-1 and TRBJ1-2, with D tentatively TRBD1 (5 bases). V was shortened by 2 bases and J by 6 bases, with 11 bases between the two germline ends. Germline V gene data show CDR1 as SGHRS and CDR2 as YFSETQ. The CDR3 contains 13 residues. This CDR3 reads CASSFDRFNGYTF. CDR3 DNA: TGCGCCAGCAGCTTTGACAGATTTAATGGCTACACCTTC. Looking up the rest from reference TRBV5-1 and TRBJ1-2 gives the full variable domain: KAGVTQTPRYLIKTRGQQVTLSCSPISGHRSVSWYQQTPGQGLQFLFEYFSETQRNKGNFPGRFSGRQFSNSRSEMNVSTLELGDSALYLCASSFDRFNGYTFGSGTRLTVV.

This chain connects TRBV15 to TRBJ2-3; 8 bases are shared with TRBD1. The germline gives CDR1 LNHNV, CDR2 YYDKDF (reference sequence). The length of the CDR3 is 16 residues. V was clipped by 0 bases and J by 6 bases; unmatched bases: 8. DNA of the CDR3: TGTGCCACCAGCAGAGATCATCAGGGGGCAGGGGATACGCAGTATTTT. Amino acid sequence: CATSRDHQGAGDTQYF.

A word on this clone: The same CDR3 is also encoded by other DNA sequences in this sample. J is TRBJ2-3 and V is TRBV18, with D perhaps TRBD1 (8 bases). The germline CDR1 and CDR2 sequences are KGHSH and LQKENI. The CDR3 is 15 residues long. Trimming removed 3 bases from V and 3 bases from J, with 13 bases in between. CDR3 nucleotides: TGTGCCAGCTCACCCGTACAGGGGGGGACAGATACGCAGTATTTT. This sequence encodes CASSPVQGGTDTQYF.

The V and J genes are TRBV4-3 and TRBJ2-2; 7 bases map to TRBD1. Germline V CDR1 and CDR2: LGHNA, YSLEER. The ends lost 2 bases at V and 0 bases at J; junction bases unmatched: 3. The CDR3 extends over 16 amino acids. CDR3 residues: CASSQYQGANTGELFF. CDR3 sequence (DNA): TGCGCCAGCAGCCAATACCAGGGGGCGAACACCGGGGAGCTGTTTTTT.

The rearrangement uses TRBV6-1 and TRBJ1-4; 10 positions agree with TRBD1. The CDR3 runs 13 residues. Germline V gives CDR1 MNHNS, CDR2 SASEGT. V trimming: 2 bases; J trimming: 10 bases; junction bases outside the gene matches: 1. This chain's CDR3 is CASSERQGAKLFF. DNA of the CDR3: TGTGCCAGCAGTGAACGACAGGGGGCAAAACTGTTTTTT.

This sequence joins TRBV7-2 and TRBJ2-3; no clear D gene. CDR3 length equals 13 residues. CDR1 is SGHTA, CDR2 FQGNSA, per germline. Between the trimmed V and J ends, which lost 4 bases and 4 bases, there was a span of 9 bases. The CDR3 here is CASSSMESDTQYF. The DNA of the CDR3 is TGTGCCAGCAGCTCCATGGAGTCAGATACGCAGTATTTT.

The V and J genes are TRBV5-5 and TRBJ1-5; D call uncertain. V lost 4 bases and J 1 base, leaving 15 bases between the germline ends. From germline, CDR1 is SGHKS and CDR2 YYEKEE (reference sequence). The CDR3 has 16 amino acids. CDR3 protein: CASSVEAGGSNQPQHF. The CDR3 nucleotides read TGTGCCAGCAGCGTGGAGGCGGGCGGCAGCAATCAGCCCCAGCATTTT.

The chain employs TRBV4-1 and TRBJ2-7, with 10 nucleotides matching TRBD1. The CDR3 spans 16 residues. The germline gives CDR1 MGHRA, CDR2 YSYEKL. V was clipped by 0 bases and J by 3 bases; unmatched bases: 5. The CDR3 region has the DNA TGCGCCAGCAGCCAAGACCCGACAGGGGGCGGCTACGAGCAGTACTTC. Protein: CASSQDPTGGGYEQYF.

The chain joins TRBV7-3 to TRBJ2-1; 9 bases agree with TRBD2. V lost 4 bases, J lost 6 bases, and 1 base stayed unmatched. CDR3 length: 13 amino acids. Germline V gene sequence: CDR1 SGHTA, CDR2 FQGTGA. CDR3: CASSSSGVNEQFF. In nucleotides, the CDR3 is TGTGCCAGCAGCTCTAGCGGGGTCAATGAGCAGTTCTTC.

The chain links TRBV3-1 (or the pseudogene TRBV3-2) to TRBJ2-3; D is undetermined. Trimming took off 0 bases at V and 2 bases at J, with 6 bases between the two ends. This CDR3 region has 14 residues. Germline CDR1 is LGHDT and CDR2 is YNNKEL (reference sequence). CDR3 residues: CASSQDLATDTQYF. The CDR3 bases are TGTGCCAGCAGCCAAGACTTAGCCACAGATACGCAGTATTTT.

Here the CDR3 DNA reads TGTGCCAGCAGTTTCCCCAGGGGGCAGGGAGATACGCAGTATTTT. It codes for CASSFPRGQGDTQYF. This chain links TRBV6-5 with TRBJ2-3; 8 nucleotides match TRBD1. This CDR3 spans 15 amino acids. In germline, CDR1 is MNHEY, CDR2 SVGAGI. After removal of 4 bases from V and 5 bases from J, the junction contained 8 bases not matched to a gene.

The chain joins TRBV12-3 or TRBV12-4 to TRBJ1-2; perhaps TRBD1 as D (6 bases). CDR3 length: 13 residues. Trimming removed 4 bases from V and 10 bases from J, with 16 bases in between. Here the CDR3 reads CASSSRQATIYTF. The DNA of the CDR3 is TGTGCCAGCAGTTCCAGACAGGCAACTATCTACACCTTC.

The chain links TRBV14 to TRBJ1-2; D remains unclear. Germline V CDR1 and CDR2: SGHDN, FVKESK. With 1 base removed from V and 9 bases from J, the gap between germline ends came to 12 bases. The CDR3 loop spans 13 amino acids. Here the CDR3 DNA reads TGTGCCAGCAGCCAAGGGAGAGATCTCAGCTACACCTTC. Encoded protein: CASSQGRDLSYTF.

The table lists this clone with a few counts. This chain links TRBV28 with TRBJ1-2, with 10 bases aligning to TRBD1. The germline gives CDR1 MDHEN, CDR2 SYDVKM. The CDR3 covers 18 residues. The V segment lost 1 base and the J segment 3 bases; nucleotides outside the gene matches: 11. This chain's CDR3 is CASSLLLVSDRGHYGYTF. The CDR3 nucleotides are TGTGCCAGCAGTTTATTGCTAGTTTCCGACAGGGGGCACTATGGCTACACCTTC.

V gene TRBV5-1 combines with J gene TRBJ2-7, with 7 bases identical to TRBD1. Trimming took 0 bases from V and 6 from J; bases not matched to a gene: 3. The germline gives CDR1 SGHRS, CDR2 YFSETQ. The CDR3 covers 13 residues. CDR3 amino acids: CASSLGQGSEQYF. CDR3 DNA: TGCGCCAGCAGCTTGGGACAGGGCTCCGAGCAGTACTTC.

This clone was detected a few times. The chain employs TRBV5-4 and TRBJ1-2, with 7 bases aligning to TRBD1. V lost 2 bases to trimming and J lost 5 bases; unmatched junction nucleotides: 6. CDR3 length equals 14 residues. The V gene's germline CDR1 is SGHNT and CDR2 YYREEE (reference sequence). DNA for the CDR3: TGTGCCAGCAGCTTCACCGGGACAGCGTATGGCTACACCTTC. Residues: CASSFTGTAYGYTF.

The chain combines TRBV6-4 with TRBJ1-2, with 12 bases identical to TRBD1. The CDR3 has 14 residues. Unmatched junction bases numbered 5, after V lost 4 bases and J lost 8 bases. Germline V gene lookup returns CDR1 MRHNA and CDR2 SNTAGT. The CDR3 bases are TGTGCCAGCAGTGCCGTCGGGACAGGGGGCGGCTACACCTTC. It encodes CASSAVGTGGGYTF.

The genes are TRBV3-1 (or the pseudogene TRBV3-2) and TRBJ1-4; D not certain. Trimming stripped 0 bases from V and 7 bases from J, with 9 bases between. Looked up from germline, CDR1 is LGHDT and CDR2 is YNNKEL (reference sequence). The CDR3 runs 14 residues. The CDR3 coding sequence is TGTGCCAGCAGCCAAGACAGGATGAGTGAAAAACTGTTTTTT. Protein: CASSQDRMSEKLFF.

This clone has a single count. V is TRBV12-3 or TRBV12-4 and J is TRBJ2-7; 10 bases map to TRBD1. V dropped 5 bases and J dropped 7; count of bases not matched to a gene: 5. This CDR3 contains 13 residues. Here the CDR3 reads CASSGGQGREQYF. The CDR3 DNA reads as TGTGCCAGCAGTGGGGGACAGGGGAGGGAGCAGTACTTC.

This clone was seen only once. CDR3: CASSPQGGADNQPQHF. The CDR3 region has the DNA TGTGCCAGCAGCCCCCAAGGGGGGGCGGACAATCAGCCCCAGCATTTT. The chain carries TRBV14 and TRBJ1-5; the D gene is possibly TRBD1 (6 bases). V lost 4 bases and J lost 3, with 16 bases in between. The CDR3 length is 16 residues. Germline-derived CDR1 and CDR2 are SGHDN and FVKESK.

This rearrangement joins TRBV4-3 to TRBJ1-1, with 9 bases identical to TRBD1. Trimming removed 3 bases from V and 6 bases from J; junction bases left unmatched: 8. The CDR3 sequence is 15 residues long. Germline V gives CDR1 LGHNA, CDR2 YSLEER. In DNA, the CDR3 is TGCGCCAGCAGCCAGCCCTGGGACAGGGAGTCTGAAGCTTTCTTT. Encoded protein: CASSQPWDRESEAFF.

This clone was observed once. The chain employs TRBV2 and TRBJ1-1; 11 bases are shared with TRBD1. From germline, CDR1 is SNHLY and CDR2 FYNNEI. This CDR3 region has 17 residues. Trimming took 5 bases from V and 1 from J; bases not matched to a gene: 9. CDR3 sequence: CASSIRRTGGSNTEAFF. As DNA, the CDR3 is TGTGCCAGCAGTATACGGAGGACAGGGGGCTCGAACACTGAAGCTTTCTTT.